This T cell receptor beta chain was found in a study of blood T cell repertoires in COVID-19. Study information: COVID-19 samples from acute and convalescent phases originated in the United States, Italy and Spain. T cells, B-cell-depleted T cells, or PBMCs supplied cDNA or gDNA.

Followed longitudinally, the Seattle patients had been enrolled during active infection. Method: immunoSEQ multiplex PCR; TCRdb's copy keeps in-frame clones and lacks some. The sample records tens of thousands of clones, less than 85% being singletons. CDR3 length: 15 amino acids. V was cut by 0 bases and J by 7 bases, with 16 bases left in between. The germline CDR1 and CDR2 sequences are MRHNA and SNTAGT. The sample holds a few counts of this clone. This chain connects TRBV6-4 to TRBJ2-7; no clear D gene. This sequence was found in a man in his sixties or seventies with COVID-19, enrolled during active disease. Sequencing used peripheral blood. The CDR3 DNA sequence: TGTGCCAGCAGTGACTCGATAGCCTTTAGAAGGGAGCAGTACTTC. This codes for CASSDSIAFRREQYF.